This entry is about one TCR beta chain. Which antigen it targets is not known. The sample holds no much larger clone one base away, and base qualities are not on file. The record originates from a study of T cell responses to AZD1222 COVID-19 vaccine (dated by TCRdb to about 2021). Looking at the study overall: A total of approximately 240 trial participants underwent TCR sequencing, of whom roughly 210 had received two doses of AZD1222 and 26 had received two doses of the MenACWY control vaccine. Enrollment into the trials was organized by age into subgroups of 18-55, 56-69 and 70-plus years, and those subgroups contained about 160, 30 and 59 TCR-sequenced participants, respectively.

Inclusive of the bounding cysteine and phenylalanine, the CDR3 is 13 residues long. The entry retains the CDR3 DNA only, 39 bases that are in frame from base 1. CDR1 LNHDA and CDR2 SQIVND are derived from the germline V gene (reference sequence). V sheds 7 bases and J sheds 0 bases, leaving 6 bases between their ends. The research as a whole found: No day 14 peak-response samples were available, so repertoires were characterized only after the peak T cell response. Spike-specific TCR breadth and depth rose significantly after two AZD1222 doses compared with day 0 and with MenACWY recipients. The vaccine-associated CD4 TCRs covered the entire spike protein, and the dominant responses fell in regions 160-218 and 743-854. In the small 56-69-year group, the increase in depth fell short of significance, most likely because of low power. Conclusions about previously exposed vaccinees are limited because only a handful of AZD1222 recipients were SARS-CoV-2 seropositive at baseline. Reportedly, almost half of the unique spike-specific TCRs recognized epitopes lying outside the regions that are mutated in the B.1.351 and B.1.1.7 variants. Participants were mostly white British, with more females than males. The authors suggested clonal diversity may have been underestimated.

The CDR3 regions of human TCRbeta chains were subjected to immunosequencing. On the authors' methods: TCRs in the repertoires were matched against a reference library of SARS-CoV-2-specific TCRs that had been generated with the MIRA antigen-specificity platform. Breadth meant the fraction of unique TCRs that were SARS-CoV-2-associated, whereas depth meant the fraction of total T cells that were SARS-CoV-2-associated. Using the MIRA data, each spike-specific TCR was assigned both to the spike region to which the TCR was reactive and to a CD4 or CD8 class. Log10-transformed breadth and depth values were compared by one-way ANOVA with Sidak's multiple comparisons tests. What TCRdb holds here is the immuneACCESS table cut down to in-frame rearrangements. Part of the clones is not present; checked against another copy, under half of the missing clones reflect an unresolved V gene, and the others are unexplained. The V and J calls and clone size were taken over from that table, and D and trimming were inferred from the DNA. This sample comprises more than 95,000 clones, about 88% of them detected only once. 44% of the sample is held by the ten biggest clonotypes.

The sample's time point, from its label and the paper: about 28 days (+/-7) after the second vaccine dose. AZD1222 recipients given second doses at about 4 weeks or at about 12 weeks were pooled, since spike-specific TCR depth and breadth were not found to differ between the two schedules. Vaccinee samples were obtained from the UK trials COV001 and COV002, which included a single-blind randomized controlled phase 2/3 trial of AZD1222 (ChAdOx1 nCoV-19) in healthy adults. For TCRbeta chain sequencing, PBMC samples from trial participants were taken at day 0 and at day 28 after the second dose. The sequence was obtained from an adult who received the AZD1222 COVID-19 vaccine. The chain couples TRBV19 to TRBJ1-4, with the D gene call left open. Here the sequenced sample was peripheral blood, taken 28 days after the second AZD1222 dose. The nucleotide sequence is TGTGCCAGTACGTACACAACTAATGAAAAACTGTTTTTT. Its protein reads: CASTYTTNEKLFF.